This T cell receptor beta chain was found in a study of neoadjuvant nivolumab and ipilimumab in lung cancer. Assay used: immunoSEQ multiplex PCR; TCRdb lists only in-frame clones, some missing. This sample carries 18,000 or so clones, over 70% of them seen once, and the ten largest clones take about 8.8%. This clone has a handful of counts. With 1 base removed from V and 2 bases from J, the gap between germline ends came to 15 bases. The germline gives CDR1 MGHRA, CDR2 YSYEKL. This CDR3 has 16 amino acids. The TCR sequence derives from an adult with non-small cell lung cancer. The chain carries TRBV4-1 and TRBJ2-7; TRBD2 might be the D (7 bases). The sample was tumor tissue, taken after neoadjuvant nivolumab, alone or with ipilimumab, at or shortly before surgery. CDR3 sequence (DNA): TGCGCCAGCAGCCAAGTTTTGGGGGGGACACCCTACGAGCAGTACTTC. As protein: CASSQVLGGTPYEQYF.